The rows below give T cell receptor beta chains drawn from one sample of a study of cytomegalovirus exposure and HLA in healthy donors. This table comes from immunoSEQ multiplex PCR, and its TCRdb copy is limited to in-frame clones, with some not included. In the table there are about 110,000 clones, about 85% of which are singletons. Sequences were obtained from PBMCs. The receptors originated from a woman aged 18-29 years in good health and CMV-seronegative. The CDR3 runs from the conserved cysteine through the conserved F or W. The D gene is left open where the match is weak. Size is stated for part of the rows, as once, few or many counts, or as a class when the clone is expanded.

j_call clone_size d_call v_call cdr3_nt cdr3_aa
TRBJ1-4 once . TRBV28 TGTGCCAGCAGTTTAGAGGGGGAGCGGGAAAAACTGTTTTTT CASSLEGEREKLFF
TRBJ2-5 . TRBD2 TRBV6-1 TGTGCCAGCAGTCCTGGACTAGCGGGGCCGGAGACCCAGTACTTC CASSPGLAGPETQYF
TRBJ2-3 once TRBD2 TRBV6-6 TGTGCCAGCAGTTACGCTAGCGGGGGGGCGACAGATACGCAGTATTTT CASSYASGGATDTQYF
TRBJ2-1 . TRBD2 TRBV7-2 TGTGCCAGCAGCTTTCATAGCGGGGGGGCTACTGAGCAGTTCTTC CASSFHSGGATEQFF
TRBJ2-2 few . TRBV15 TGTGCCACCGGACAGCCGGGGATCGGGGAGCTGTTTTTT CATGQPGIGELFF
TRBJ1-2 . TRBD1 TRBV7-9 TGTGCCAGCAGCGGTACAGGGGGCTATGGCTACACCTTC CASSGTGGYGYTF
TRBJ1-6 few . TRBV27 TGTGCCAGCAGGTCCTTAGAATCACCCCTCCACTTT CASRSLESPLHF
TRBJ2-7 once . TRBV27 TGTGCCAGCAGTTCAGTTTCCTACGAGCAGTACTTC CASSSVSYEQYF
TRBJ1-4 few TRBD1 TRBV4-1 TGCGCCAGCAGCCTGACCGAAGGGACAGGGGAGACAAAACTGTTTTTT CASSLTEGTGETKLFF
TRBJ1-1 . . TRBV5-1 TGCGCCAGCAGCTTGGAGCACCTGAACACTGAAGCTTTCTTT CASSLEHLNTEAFF
TRBJ1-2 . . TRBV13 TGTGCCAGCAGCCCACCCTCCGGGAGAGTCTATGGCTACACCTTC CASSPPSGRVYGYTF
TRBJ2-1 . TRBD2 TRBV6-1 TGTGCCAGCAGCGAACTTCCCGTTGTAGCGGGGTGGGGATACAATGAGCAGTTCTTC CASSELPVVAGWGYNEQFF
TRBJ2-7 . . TRBV28 TGTGCCAGCAGTTTACCGGAGTCCGTATACGAGCAGTACTTC CASSLPESVYEQYF
TRBJ1-3 . TRBD1 TRBV25-1 TGTGCCAGCAGTGCCCCCCCCGGACAGGGGACCTCTGGAAACACCATATATTTT CASSAPPGQGTSGNTIYF
TRBJ1-1 . . TRBV9 TGTGCCAGCAGCGTAGGCACCCTGAGCACTGAAGCTTTCTTT CASSVGTLSTEAFF
TRBJ2-7 few TRBD2 TRBV2 TGTGCCAGCAGGGGGACTAGCGGTAGGTCCTACGAGCAGTACTTC CASRGTSGRSYEQYF
TRBJ2-7 . . TRBV11-2 TGTGCCAGCAGCGCAGGGTTTACCTACGAGCAGTACTTC CASSAGFTYEQYF
TRBJ2-7 . . TRBV28 TGTGCCAGCAGTCCCCAGGGTAGTAGAATCTACGAGCAGTACTTC CASSPQGSRIYEQYF
TRBJ2-3 . . TRBV6-1 TGTGCCAGCACCTCCTTGGAACGCGGAGGAGATACGCAGTATTTT CASTSLERGGDTQYF
TRBJ1-6 . . TRBV9 TGTGCCAGCAGCGTAGAAGGGGCTTATTCACCCCTCCACTTT CASSVEGAYSPLHF
TRBJ1-5 few . TRBV6-5 TGTGCCAGCAGCACAGGCAATCAGCCCCAGCATTTT CASSTGNQPQHF
TRBJ1-6 . . TRBV27 TGTGCCAGCAGTTTATCGCGTTTTGTGAATTCACCCCTCCACTTT CASSLSRFVNSPLHF
TRBJ2-3 . TRBD2 TRBV19 TGTGCCAGTAGTCCCAGACTAGCGGGAATCCACACAGATACGCAGTATTTT CASSPRLAGIHTDTQYF
TRBJ1-1 few TRBD1 TRBV6-1 TGTGCCAGCAGTGACTATGTTTCGGGACAGGGGGCTTTCTTT CASSDYVSGQGAFF
TRBJ1-3 . . TRBV4-1 TGCGCCAGCAGCACAGGCAGTCCAAACACCATATATTTT CASSTGSPNTIYF
TRBJ1-1 . . TRBV10-3 TGTGCCATCAGGCCCACAAAAACCAACACTGAAGCTTTCTTT CAIRPTKTNTEAFF
TRBJ1-2 . . TRBV4-1 TGCGCCAGCAGCCAAACCGGGACCAAAGGGGGGGATGGCTACACCTTC CASSQTGTKGGDGYTF
TRBJ1-6 . . TRBV9 TGTGCCAGCAGCGTAGCGGGACACACTAATTCACCCCTCCACTTT CASSVAGHTNSPLHF
TRBJ1-2 . . TRBV14 TGTGCCAGCAGCCAAGGGACACTGAACTATGGCTACACCTTC CASSQGTLNYGYTF
TRBJ2-5 . . TRBV7-9 TGTGCCAGCAGCCCCGACATACACCAAGAGACCCAGTACTTC CASSPDIHQETQYF
TRBJ1-2 . TRBD1 TRBV19 TGTGCCAGTAGCCCATTCCCGTGGGGGGACAGTGGCTACACCTTC CASSPFPWGDSGYTF
TRBJ2-7 . . TRBV27 TGTGCCAGCAGTAGTTACCAGGATTCCTACGAGCAGTACTTC CASSSYQDSYEQYF
TRBJ2-1 . TRBD2 TRBV25-1 TGTGCCAGCAGTGAGTCTAGCGGGGGTGGCTATGAGCAGTTCTTC CASSESSGGGYEQFF
TRBJ1-2 . TRBD1 TRBV30 TGTGCCTGGGACAGGGGGCTGAGCTATGGCTACACCTTC CAWDRGLSYGYTF
TRBJ2-3 . TRBD2 TRBV20-1 TGCAGTGTAGCGGGGGCCGATACGCAGTATTTT CSVAGADTQYF
TRBJ1-2 . . TRBV15 TGTGCCACCAGCAGCCCCATAGACAGGCCCTCCAGCGGCTACACCTTC CATSSPIDRPSSGYTF
TRBJ2-7 . . TRBV5-8 TGTGCCAGCAGGGGGACACGAGTTATGGGCGAGCAGTACTTC CASRGTRVMGEQYF
TRBJ1-2 . TRBD1 TRBV28 TGTGCCAGCATGAACAGGGGGGCGCTCGGCTACACCTTC CASMNRGALGYTF
TRBJ1-6 . . TRBV30 TGTGCCTGGAGGGACACATATAATTCACCCCTCCACTTT CAWRDTYNSPLHF
TRBJ2-3 . . TRBV6-4 TGTGCCAGCAGTGACGCGGGTAGCCTGGATACGCAGTATTTT CASSDAGSLDTQYF
TRBJ1-5 . . TRBV9 TGTGCCAGCAGCGTGGACCGGGATTGGGGTCAGCCCCAGCATTTT CASSVDRDWGQPQHF
TRBJ2-1 . . TRBV11-2 TGTGCCAGCAGCTTAGAGGACTATAATGAGCAGTTCTTC CASSLEDYNEQFF
TRBJ1-3 . . TRBV2 TGTGCCAGCAGTGGTTTCCAGGGCTCTGGAAACACCATATATTTT CASSGFQGSGNTIYF
TRBJ2-5 . . TRBV5-1 TGCGCCAGCAGCTTGGGAGCTTCACAAGAGACCCAGTACTTC CASSLGASQETQYF
TRBJ1-5 . . TRBV2 TGTGCCAGCAGTTACACAGGGTCACACAATCAGCCCCAGCATTTT CASSYTGSHNQPQHF
TRBJ2-3 . TRBD2 TRBV27 TGTGCCAGCAGATCCATAGCGGGGGGGCCGGGAGATACGCAGTATTTT CASRSIAGGPGDTQYF
TRBJ1-2 . TRBD1 TRBV30 TGTGCCTGGAGGGCCGGGACAGTTGTTTATGGCTACACCTTC CAWRAGTVVYGYTF
TRBJ2-2 . TRBD2 TRBV25-1 TGTGCCAGCAGTGAATCTCGCTTAGCGGGGGGGTTCACCGGGGAGCTGTTTTTT CASSESRLAGGFTGELFF
TRBJ1-3 . . TRBV5-6 TGTGCCAGCAGCTGGGGGGACTCTGGAAACACCATATATTTT CASSWGDSGNTIYF
TRBJ2-4 . TRBD2 TRBV2 TGTGCCAGCAGCATGGGACTAGCGGGGGTAAAAAACATTCAGTACTTC CASSMGLAGVKNIQYF
TRBJ2-1 . . TRBV7-9 TGTGCCAGCAGTTCGGGTCCCAACAATGAGCAGTTCTTC CASSSGPNNEQFF
TRBJ1-4 . . TRBV18 TGTGCCAGCTCACCGACAGCAACTAATGAAAAACTGTTTTTT CASSPTATNEKLFF
TRBJ2-7 few TRBD2 TRBV4-1 TGCGCCAGCAGCCGACAGGCGGGGGGAGTGCGCTACGAGCAGTACTTC CASSRQAGGVRYEQYF